This passage covers 13 T cell receptor beta chains from one sample sequenced in a study of control samples from healthy donors and cancer patients. TCRdb keeps only in-frame clones here, not all; method: immunoSEQ multiplex PCR. This table holds approximately 40,000 clones, 70% found once. The sample taken for sequencing was formalin-fixed, paraffin-embedded tissue. The source of these receptors is a male donor with melanoma.

The chain recombines TRBV28 with TRBJ2-6; no firm D call. CDR3 size: 16 residues. The germline V gene encodes CDR1 MDHEN and CDR2 SYDVKM. The V end lost 7 bases, the J end lost 4 bases, and 17 bases lay between the germline ends. The CDR3: CASTPGWGPGANVLTF. The CDR3 DNA sequence: TGTGCCAGCACCCCCGGGTGGGGTCCCGGGGCCAACGTCCTGACTTTC.

This rearrangement joins TRBV6-1 to TRBJ2-3; D may be TRBD2 (6 bases). The germline V gene has CDR1 MNHNS and CDR2 SASEGT. V lost 2 bases to trimming and J lost 2 bases, with 23 bases between them. The CDR3 is made up of 19 amino acids. This CDR3 reads CASSEMWSGAGRITDTQYF. For the CDR3, the DNA is TGTGCCAGCAGTGAAATGTGGTCCGGGGCGGGGCGAATCACAGATACGCAGTATTTT.

The chain recombines TRBV10-3 with TRBJ2-7, with D hard to call. Germline V CDR1 and CDR2: ENHRY, SYGVKD. V gave up 4 bases and J gave up 3 bases, with 7 bases separating them. The CDR3 totals 12 residues. The CDR3: CAISGTFYEQYF. CDR3 DNA: TGTGCCATCAGTGGGACCTTCTACGAGCAGTACTTC.

V usage is TRBV28 and J usage is TRBJ2-1, with 8 bases matching TRBD2. Per germline, CDR1 MDHEN and CDR2 SYDVKM. The CDR3 extends over 18 amino acids. V lost 3 bases and J lost 2; bases outside the gene matches: 12. CDR3 sequence reads: CASSFVLAGGRPYNEQFF. The CDR3 region has the DNA TGTGCCAGCAGTTTTGTCCTAGCGGGCGGGAGGCCCTACAATGAGCAGTTCTTC.

The gene calls are TRBV6-6 and TRBJ1-2; possible D gene TRBD1, 5 bases. The germline V and J ends were trimmed by 5 bases and 0 bases, with 31 bases remaining between them. CDR1 is MNHNY, CDR2 SVGAGI, per germline (reference sequence). CDR3 length equals 21 residues. CDR3 bases: TGTGCCAGCAGTCCTCTCATCGTCCCCGGGACCTTCTTTAACCCTAACTATGGCTACACCTTC. It specifies CASSPLIVPGTFFNPNYGYTF.

This clone was seen only once. The chain recombines TRBV27 with TRBJ1-1; perhaps TRBD1 as D (5 bases). CDR1 is MNHEY, CDR2 SMNVEV, per germline (reference sequence). This CDR3 is 14 amino acids long. Trimming took 7 bases from V and 1 from J, leaving 13 bases between them. CDR3 DNA sequence: TGTGCCAGCACGGGTAGGGGTCCGAACACTGAAGCTTTCTTT. This translates into CASTGRGPNTEAFF.

V usage is TRBV7-9 and J usage is TRBJ2-7, with D tentatively TRBD1 or TRBD2 (6 bases each). V was cut by 5 bases and J by 0 bases, with 14 bases left in between. The germline V gene has CDR1 SEHNR and CDR2 FQNEAQ (reference sequence). The CDR3 extends over 15 amino acids. The CDR3 coding sequence is TGTGCCAGCAGCGGACGGAGGGGGATCTCCTACGAGCAGTACTTC. It yields the protein CASSGRRGISYEQYF.

This clone has at least ten counts. The CDR3 region is CASSLYRGSEAFF. In nucleotides, the CDR3 is TGTGCCAGCAGTTTATATAGGGGGAGTGAAGCTTTCTTT. The chain combines TRBV28 with TRBJ1-1; D is perhaps TRBD1 (6 bases). The CDR3 has 13 residues. V lost 1 base to trimming and J lost 7 bases, with 10 bases between them. Germline values: CDR1 MDHEN, CDR2 SYDVKM.

This clone was observed once. The rearrangement joins TRBV20-1 to TRBJ1-2, with D tentatively TRBD1 (6 bases). Germline CDR1 and CDR2: DFQATT and SNEGSKA (reference sequence). Trimming removed 5 bases from V and 6 bases from J, with 7 bases in between. CDR3 length: 10 residues. The CDR3 spells CSARTDGYTF. In DNA form, the CDR3 reads TGCAGTGCTCGGACAGATGGCTACACCTTC.

This rearrangement joins TRBV3-1 (or the pseudogene TRBV3-2) to TRBJ2-1, with D tentatively TRBD2 (5 bases). V was pared by 4 bases and J by 8 bases, with 15 bases between. Looked up from germline, CDR1 is LGHDT and CDR2 is YNNKEL (reference sequence). The CDR3 runs to 14 residues. CDR3 DNA sequence: TGTGCCAGCAGCCTTCACCCGCCGAGGGATGAGCAGTTCTTC. This gives the protein CASSLHPPRDEQFF.

The chain links TRBV28 to TRBJ2-2, with TRBD2 matching over 11 bases. The CDR3 has 16 residues. V gave up 6 bases and J gave up 9 bases; unmatched junction bases: 12. From germline, CDR1 is MDHEN and CDR2 SYDVKM. CDR3 nucleotide sequence: TGTGCCAGCAGGTCCCACCTTAGCGGGAGGGGCCGGGAGCTGTTTTTT. It codes for CASRSHLSGRGRELFF.

This CDR3 reads CASSPDFGLAVYEQYF. In nucleotides, the CDR3 is TGTGCCAGCTCACCGGATTTTGGACTAGCGGTCTACGAGCAGTACTTC. The J gene is TRBJ2-7, the V gene TRBV18; TRBD2 matches 10 bases. V trimming: 3 bases; J trimming: 3 bases; junction bases outside the gene matches: 8. Per the germline V gene, CDR1 is KGHSH and CDR2 is LQKENI. This CDR3 is built from 16 residues.

This clone was seen only a few times. The V call is TRBV5-1, the J call TRBJ2-3; TRBD2 might be the D (5 bases). Trimming pared 5 bases from V and 2 bases from J, leaving 9 bases between. Germline V gene sequence: CDR1 SGHRS, CDR2 YFSETQ. The CDR3 has 13 amino acids. CDR3 protein: CASSSSPTDTQYF. The CDR3 DNA sequence: TGCGCCAGCAGTTCTAGCCCCACAGATACGCAGTATTTT.